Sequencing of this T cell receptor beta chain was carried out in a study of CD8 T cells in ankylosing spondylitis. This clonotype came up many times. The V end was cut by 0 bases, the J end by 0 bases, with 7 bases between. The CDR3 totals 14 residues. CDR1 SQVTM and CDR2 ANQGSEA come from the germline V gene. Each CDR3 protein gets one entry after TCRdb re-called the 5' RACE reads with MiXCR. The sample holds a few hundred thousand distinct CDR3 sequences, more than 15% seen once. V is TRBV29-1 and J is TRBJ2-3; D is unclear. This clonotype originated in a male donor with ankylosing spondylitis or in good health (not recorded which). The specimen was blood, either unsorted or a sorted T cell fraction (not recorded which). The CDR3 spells CSVEDRASTDTQYF. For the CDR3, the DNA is TGCAGCGTTGAAGATAGGGCCAGCACAGATACGCAGTATTTT.